Below, 17 T cell receptor beta chains from the same sample are listed, as sequenced in a study of T cells in Graves' hyperthyroidism and ophthalmopathy. What was amplified from RNA transcripts were TCR beta CDR3 regions. An initial round of RT-PCR targeting the TCR CDR3 relied on the HTBI primer set. Each CDR3 protein gets one entry after TCRdb re-called the multiplex PCR reads with MiXCR. This sample has under 400,000 distinct CDR3 sequences, with around 25% found just once. Material: blood. These receptors all stem from a man aged 45-60 years with Graves' hyperthyroidism.

This chain links TRBV5-1 with TRBJ1-2; weak D call: TRBD1 (5 bases). CDR3 length: 15 residues. Between the trimmed V and J ends, which lost 7 bases and 8 bases, there was a span of 24 bases. The V gene's germline CDR1 is SGHRS and CDR2 YFSETQ. CDR3 in amino acids: CASGSSPGQGPGYTF. CDR3 DNA sequence: TGCGCCAGCGGGTCATCCCCGGGGCAGGGCCCGGGCTACACCTTC.

The CDR3: CASSFTGIDTQYF. The CDR3 bases are TGTGCCAGTAGTTTCACAGGGATAGATACGCAGTATTTT. The chain links TRBV19 to TRBJ2-3; weak D call: TRBD1 (6 bases). The germline V and J ends were trimmed by 5 bases and 5 bases, with 11 bases remaining between them. The CDR3 runs to 13 residues. Germline CDR1 and CDR2: LNHDA and SQIVND (reference sequence).

This clonotype occurred a few times. The rearrangement uses TRBV9 and TRBJ2-7; no clear D gene. This CDR3 has 15 residues. CDR1 is SGDLS and CDR2 is YYNGEE in the germline V gene. V lost 0 bases, J lost 0 bases, and 10 bases lay in between. In DNA form, the CDR3 reads TGTGCCAGCAGCGTAGGGCCACAGTTCTCCTACGAGCAGTACTTC. Protein sequence: CASSVGPQFSYEQYF.

This clonotype was observed a few times. The V and J genes are TRBV2 and TRBJ2-2; D gene uncertain. The CDR3 is 13 amino acids. Germline CDR1 reads SNHLY; CDR2 reads FYNNEI. V was shortened by 7 bases and J by 6 bases, with 12 bases between the two germline ends. Written as DNA, the CDR3 is TGTGCCAGCAAAACCGGGTCTGCCGGGGAGCTGTTTTTT. Its translation is CASKTGSAGELFF.

V gene TRBV27 combines with J gene TRBJ2-7; D may be TRBD1 (6 bases). V lost 8 bases, J lost 0 bases, and 14 bases lay in between. The germline gives CDR1 MNHEY, CDR2 SMNVEV (reference sequence). This CDR3 spans 14 amino acids. CDR3 nucleotides: TGTGCCAGCTCCCGACAGGCACACTCCTACGAGCAGTACTTC. Protein sequence: CASSRQAHSYEQYF.

The CDR3 sequence: CASSPWGTEVNQPQHF. The CDR3 DNA follows: TGTGCCAGCTCACCATGGGGGACGGAGGTCAATCAGCCCCAGCATTTT. The rearrangement uses TRBV18 and TRBJ1-5; tentatively, D is TRBD1 (5 bases). V lost 2 bases and J 3 bases, leaving 14 bases between the germline ends. The CDR3 runs to 16 residues. Germline-derived CDR1 and CDR2 are KGHSH and LQKENI.

The chain links TRBV12-3 or TRBV12-4 to TRBJ1-1; 12 bases are shared with TRBD1. V lost 5 bases and J lost 0; bases outside the gene matches: 4. The CDR3 sequence is 16 residues long. The CDR3, as DNA: TGTGCCAGCAGTGTCCGGGACAGGGGGCTGAACACTGAAGCTTTCTTT. Protein product: CASSVRDRGLNTEAFF.

Written as DNA, the CDR3 is TGTGCCAGCAGCCAAACGCCCAGCGGGAGCGAGACCCAGTACTTC. It is translated as CASSQTPSGSETQYF. J is TRBJ2-5 and V is TRBV3-1; 8 nucleotides match TRBD2. The germline V gene encodes CDR1 LGHDT and CDR2 YNNKEL (reference sequence). The CDR3 has 15 amino acids. The V gene end was trimmed by 2 bases and the J gene end by 5 bases; junction bases not matched to a gene: 7.

This clonotype has just a few counts. The V call is TRBV20-1, the J call TRBJ1-2; TRBD1 is a possible D gene (6 bases). The CDR3 is 14 amino acids. The germline CDR1 and CDR2 sequences are DFQATT and SNEGSKA (reference sequence). V gave up 0 bases and J gave up 8 bases, with 16 bases separating them. Here the CDR3 DNA reads TGCAGTGCTAGAGATCCGCAGGGGCTTAACGGCTACACCTTC. Residues: CSARDPQGLNGYTF.

The DNA for the CDR3 is TGCGCCAGCAGCCCCGGGGACGGGTACGAGCAGTACTTC. Encoded protein: CASSPGDGYEQYF. The chain is built from TRBV5-1 and TRBJ2-7, with D tentatively TRBD1 or TRBD2 (5 bases each). Germline V lookup: CDR1 SGHRS, CDR2 YFSETQ. V gave up 4 bases and J gave up 4 bases, with 12 bases separating them. This CDR3 has 13 amino acids.

There are a few counts of this clonotype. One end of the junction fails to match germline, which may point to a read error. The J gene is TRBJ2-5, the V gene TRBV11-1; 7 bases match TRBD1. There are 14 residues in the CDR3. Looked up from germline, CDR1 is SGHAT and CDR2 is FQDESV (reference sequence). The CDR3 spells CASTLQGFQETQYF. The CDR3 DNA is TGTGCCAGCACCTTACAGGGGTTCCAAGAGACCCAGTACTTC. The full variable domain, in which reference TRBV11-1 and TRBJ2-5 provide the parts outside the CDR3, is EAEVAQSPRYKITEKSQAVAFWCDPISGHATLYWYRQILGQGPELLVQFQDESVVDDSQLPKDRFSAERLKGVDSTLKIQPAELGDSAMYLCASTLQGFQETQYFGPGTRLLVL.

V usage is TRBV11-3 and J usage is TRBJ2-7; TRBD2 matches at 8 bases. CDR1 and CDR2 from the germline V gene are SGHNT and YENEEA. J gave up 0 bases and V 4 bases, and 5 bases lay outside the gene matches. This CDR3 spans 15 amino acids. The CDR3 DNA reads TGTGCCAGCAGCTCGGGGGGGCAGGGCTCCTACGAGCAGTACTTC. It translates to CASSSGGQGSYEQYF.

The rearrangement uses TRBV6-2 or TRBV6-3 and TRBJ1-6; D remains ambiguous. This CDR3 is built from 13 residues. The V end was cut by 6 bases, the J end by 7 bases, with 10 bases between. CDR1 MNHEY and CDR2 SVGEGT come from the germline V gene. The CDR3 loop reads CASRPSTNSPLHF. As DNA, the CDR3 is TGTGCCAGCAGGCCCTCCACGAATTCACCCCTCCACTTT.

This clonotype has at least ten counts. CDR3 nucleotides: TGCAGTGCTAGAGATGCATTAGCGGGAAATGAGCAGTTCTTC. Translation gives CSARDALAGNEQFF. The chain is built from TRBV20-1 and TRBJ2-1; 8 positions match TRBD2. Germline lookup yields CDR1 DFQATT and CDR2 SNEGSKA (reference sequence). The V gene end was trimmed by 0 bases and the J gene end by 7 bases; junction bases not matched to a gene: 5. The CDR3 sequence is 14 residues long.

The chain uses TRBV28 and TRBJ2-6; the D gene is possibly TRBD1 (6 bases). The germline V gene encodes CDR1 MDHEN and CDR2 SYDVKM. Trimming removed 6 bases from V and 1 base from J, with 25 bases in between. The CDR3 loop spans 20 amino acids. Written as DNA, the CDR3 is TGTGCCAGCAGAACGGACGGGACACCAGACGGACAATCTGGGGCCAACGTCCTGACTTTC. Translation: CASRTDGTPDGQSGANVLTF.

The rearrangement links TRBV20-1 to TRBJ2-5, with 8 bases fitting TRBD2. CDR3 length: 15 residues. The V gene end was trimmed by 5 bases and the J gene end by 4 bases; junction bases not matched to a gene: 12. Germline V lookup: CDR1 DFQATT, CDR2 SNEGSKA (reference sequence). The CDR3 bases are TGCAGTGCTCAGAAGGGACGGGAGGGCCTAGAGACCCAGTACTTC. The encoded protein is CSAQKGREGLETQYF.

The rearrangement joins TRBV27 to TRBJ1-1, with unresolved D. Looked up from germline, CDR1 is MNHEY and CDR2 is SMNVEV (reference sequence). V lost 3 bases, J lost 6 bases, and 11 bases lay in between. The CDR3 is made up of 13 amino acids. This CDR3 reads CASSFRETAEAFF. CDR3 bases: TGTGCCAGCAGTTTTCGTGAGACTGCTGAAGCTTTCTTT.